This TCR beta chain is drawn from a study of T cell repertoires in cytomegalovirus infection. The overall study: Both CMV infection and a matching HLA type were indicated by public TCR beta signatures.

TCRdb analysed the reads with MiXCR anew, one entry per CDR3 protein. The repertoire holds 400,000 or so distinct CDR3 sequences, with 18% as singletons. This clonotype was seen a handful of times. The antigen is unknown. Broader study findings: HLA-C-restricted CMV-specific TCR beta clonotypes were dominant in the ex vivo response. Carriers of CMV plus the relevant HLA were identified by cumulative public TCR beta family frequency.

V was pared by 5 bases and J by 1 base, with 8 bases of the junction left unmatched. CDR1 and CDR2 from the germline V gene are SEHNR and FQNEAQ (reference sequence). The CDR3 has 16 amino acids. The V call is TRBV7-9, the J call TRBJ2-1; 7 nucleotides line up with TRBD1. Material for sequencing was PBMCs. The TCR was taken from a human donor in good health (CMV status not recorded). Some clones in this sample may be carry-over from other donors' samples. The CDR3: CASSPNAGGSYNEQFF. The DNA for the CDR3 is TGTGCCAGCAGCCCCAATGCAGGGGGTTCCTACAATGAGCAGTTCTTC.